The text below deals with one TCR beta chain. The antigen remains unidentified. CDR1 is MDHEN and CDR2 is SYDVKM in the germline V gene. The CDR3 extends over 15 amino acids. The ends were cut back, 6 bases at V and 0 bases at J, with 12 bases in the middle. The data are from a study of Ad26.COV2.S vaccination and SARS-CoV-2 variants. The study's findings and limits: In TCR breadth and depth analyses, total T cell responses may have been underestimated. Recipients of either vaccine or placebo displayed similar breadth of non-spike TCRs.

Repertoires were generated with immunoSEQ multiplex PCR, while TCRdb's copy carries only in-frame clones and drops some. The sample includes several thousand clones, 84% seen only once; the top ten take about 31%. V gene TRBV28 combines with J gene TRBJ2-1; weak D call: TRBD2 (5 bases). This TCR came from a human donor who had recovered from COVID-19. The source was peripheral blood, collected after recovery from COVID-19. The CDR3 nucleotides are TGTGCCAGCAGCCATTTGGGGAGCTCCTACAATGAGCAGTTCTTC. This codes for CASSHLGSSYNEQFF.